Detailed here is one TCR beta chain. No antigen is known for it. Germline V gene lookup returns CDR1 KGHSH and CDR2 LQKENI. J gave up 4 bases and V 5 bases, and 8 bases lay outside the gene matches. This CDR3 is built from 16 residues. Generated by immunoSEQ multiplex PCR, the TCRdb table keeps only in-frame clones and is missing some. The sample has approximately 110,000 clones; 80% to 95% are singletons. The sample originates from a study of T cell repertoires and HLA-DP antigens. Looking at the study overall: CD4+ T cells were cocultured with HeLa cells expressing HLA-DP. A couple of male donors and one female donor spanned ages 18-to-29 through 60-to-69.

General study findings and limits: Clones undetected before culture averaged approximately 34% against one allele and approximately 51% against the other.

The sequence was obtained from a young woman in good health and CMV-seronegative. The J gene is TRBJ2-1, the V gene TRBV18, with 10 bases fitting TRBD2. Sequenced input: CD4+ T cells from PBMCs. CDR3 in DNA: TGTGCCAGCTCATTCCTAGCGGGAGTCTCTTACAATGAGCAGTTCTTC. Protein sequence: CASSFLAGVSYNEQFF.